One sample yielded the 18 T cell receptor beta chains listed below, sequenced in a study of blood T cells in healthy people across ages (dated by TCRdb to between 2014 and 2017). Libraries were constructed by 5' RACE. TCRdb records Illumina HiSeq 2500 as the sequencer. A second PCR of roughly 6 to 11 cycles was performed with a sample-barcoded 5' primer and a J-beta primer mix. The public reads were reanalyzed by TCRdb: fastp trimming at Q25, MiXCR alignment, in-frame beta chains only. Duplicate CDR3 protein sequences are folded into a single record with the most common DNA and genes. The sample includes about 900,000 distinct CDR3 sequences, with around 48% observed a single time. Around an eighth of the sample is in the top ten clones. Sequences were obtained from blood. These TCRs come from a man younger than 45 in good health.

The V and J genes are TRBV7-9 and TRBJ1-2, with TRBD1 as a possible D gene (6 bases). CDR1 is SEHNR, CDR2 FQNEAQ, per germline (reference sequence). Trimming pared 5 bases from V and 6 bases from J, leaving 22 bases between. The length of the CDR3 is 16 residues. This CDR3 reads CASSARAVGGQDGYTF. DNA of the CDR3: TGTGCCAGCAGCGCTAGAGCGGTGGGGGGGCAGGATGGCTACACCTTC. The full variable domain, with the rest looked up from reference TRBV7-9 and TRBJ1-2, is DTGVSQNPRHKITKRGQNVTFRCDPISEHNRLYWYRQTLGQGPEFLTYFQNEAQLEKSRLLSDRFSAERPKGSFSTLEIQRTEQGDSAMYLCASSARAVGGQDGYTFGSGTRLTVV.

At least ten counts were recorded for this clonotype. The V and J genes are TRBV5-1 and TRBJ2-3; 9 nucleotides match TRBD2. CDR3 length: 15 residues. In germline, CDR1 is SGHRS, CDR2 YFSETQ. Trimming removed 4 bases from V and 1 base from J; junction bases left unmatched: 4. The CDR3 nucleotides are TGCGCCAGCAGCCCTAGCGGGGTCGGCACAGATACGCAGTATTTT. The encoded protein is CASSPSGVGTDTQYF.

With respect to this clonotype: The junction differs from germline at one of its ends, possibly a read error. The rearrangement links TRBV28 to TRBJ2-1; 8 bases fit TRBD2. CDR3 size: 17 residues. CDR1 and CDR2 from the germline V gene are MDHEN and SYDVKM. CDR3 in amino acids: CVSSSWGTSRSYNEQFF. In nucleotides, the CDR3 is TGTGTCAGCAGTTCTTGGGGGACTAGTCGCTCCTACAATGAGCAGTTCTTC.

This clonotype was found many times. This chain connects TRBV6-6 to TRBJ1-2; a weak D match, TRBD1 (6 bases). The germline V and J ends were trimmed by 3 bases and 5 bases, with 13 bases remaining between them. The CDR3 is made up of 14 amino acids. CDR1 is MNHNY, CDR2 SVGAGI, per germline (reference sequence). CDR3 coding DNA: TGTGCCAGCAGTTATGACGGGGGCTTTTATGGCTACACCTTC. Protein: CASSYDGGFYGYTF.

V is TRBV20-1 and J is TRBJ2-7; perhaps TRBD2 as D (6 bases). The germline V gene encodes CDR1 DFQATT and CDR2 SNEGSKA (reference sequence). The V gene lost 6 bases and the J gene lost 0 bases, with 12 bases spanning the gap. The CDR3 totals 13 residues. The CDR3 protein is CSARRTNSYEQYF. The CDR3 DNA follows: TGCAGTGCCCGCAGGACTAACTCCTACGAGCAGTACTTC.

Regarding this clonotype: Just one base apart from a much larger clone, this may be a read error. Here the CDR3 DNA reads TGTGCCAGCAGTTTATTAATCACCGGGGAGCTGTTTTTT. As protein: CASSLLITGELFF. The chain uses TRBV27 and TRBJ2-2, with no clear D. Germline-derived CDR1 and CDR2 are MNHEY and SMNVEV (reference sequence). Trimming pared 1 base from V and 4 bases from J, leaving 4 bases between. The CDR3 is 13 residues long.

The V gene is TRBV7-2, the J gene TRBJ1-2; TRBD1 matches 9 bases. CDR3 length: 14 amino acids. Losses at the gene ends were 1 base for V and 13 bases for J; bases not matched to a gene: 10. Germline V gene sequence: CDR1 SGHTA, CDR2 FQGNSA. The CDR3: CASSLDWTGESCTF. CDR3 DNA: TGTGCCAGCAGCTTAGATTGGACAGGGGAATCTTGCACCTTC.

The V and J genes are TRBV7-2 and TRBJ2-7; unclear D gene. This CDR3 is built from 15 residues. CDR1 is SGHTA, CDR2 FQGNSA, per germline. V lost 5 bases and J 1 base, leaving 15 bases between the germline ends. The CDR3 sequence: CASSLSSAPSYEQYF. The CDR3 nucleotides are TGTGCCAGCAGCCTAAGCTCAGCTCCTTCCTACGAGCAGTACTTC. The full variable domain, rest sourced from reference TRBV7-2 and TRBJ2-7, is GAGVSQSPSNKVTEKGKDVELRCDPISGHTALYWYRQSLGQGLEFLIYFQGNSAPDKSGLPSDRFSAERTGGSVSTLTIQRTQQEDSAVYLCASSLSSAPSYEQYFGPGTRLTVT.

The chain combines TRBV5-4 with TRBJ2-3; 9 nucleotides agree with TRBD2. CDR3 length equals 15 residues. Trimming took 4 bases from V and 2 from J; bases not matched to a gene: 5. The germline V gene encodes CDR1 SGHNT and CDR2 YYREEE (reference sequence). CDR3 sequence reads: CASSEGLANTDTQYF. Here the CDR3 DNA reads TGTGCCAGCAGCGAGGGACTAGCCAACACAGATACGCAGTATTTT. The full variable domain, with the rest looked up from reference TRBV5-4 and TRBJ2-3, is ETGVTQSPTHLIKTRGQQVTLRCSSQSGHNTVSWYQQALGQGPQFIFQYYREEENGRGNFPPRFSGLQFPNYSSELNVNALELDDSALYLCASSEGLANTDTQYFGPGTRLTVL.

A few counts support this clonotype. The gene calls are TRBV28 and TRBJ2-5; D possibly matches TRBD1 or TRBD2 (5 bases each). V gave up 3 bases and J gave up 4 bases, with 9 bases separating them. CDR1 is MDHEN and CDR2 is SYDVKM in the germline V gene. The CDR3 spans 13 residues. For the CDR3, the DNA is TGTGCCAGCAGTTTCAAGGGGACAGAGACCCAGTACTTC. This translates into CASSFKGTETQYF.

This rearrangement joins TRBV9 to TRBJ2-3; 10 bases line up with TRBD2. With V trimmed by 0 bases and J by 5 bases, 9 bases remained unmatched. Germline V gene lookup returns CDR1 SGDLS and CDR2 YYNGEE. This CDR3 region has 17 residues. The CDR3 protein is CASSVVLSGGGEDTQYF. CDR3 nucleotides: TGTGCCAGCAGCGTAGTACTCAGCGGGGGGGGAGAAGATACGCAGTATTTT.

As to this clonotype: Just one base apart from a much larger clone, this may be a read error. V is TRBV7-2 and J is TRBJ1-2; D gene unclear. Trimming took 5 bases from V and 10 from J, leaving 20 bases between them. This CDR3 comprises 14 residues. CDR1 and CDR2 from the germline V gene are SGHTA and FQGNSA. The CDR3 loop reads CASSVASVVFPYTF. The CDR3 region has the DNA TGTGCCAGCAGCGTCGCCTCTGTGGTCTTTCCCTACACCTTC.

As regards this clonotype: A read error is possible here, since a much larger clone lies one base away. CDR3 DNA: TGTGTCAGCAGCCCGCACACAGATACGCAGTATTTT. It codes for CVSSPHTDTQYF. V and J are TRBV7-2 and TRBJ2-3; unclear D gene. From germline, CDR1 is SGHTA and CDR2 FQGNSA. CDR3 length equals 12 residues.

The sample holds many counts of this clonotype. This chain uses TRBV5-4 with TRBJ2-7, with D possibly being TRBD1 (6 bases). CDR1 and CDR2 (germline): SGHNT, YYREEE (reference sequence). This CDR3 is 14 amino acids long. Trimming stripped 4 bases from V and 0 bases from J, with 11 bases between. The CDR3 DNA is TGTGCCAGCAGCGACCGGGACACCTCCTACGAGCAGTACTTC. The encoded protein is CASSDRDTSYEQYF.

The chain uses TRBV7-2 and TRBJ1-1; D gene uncertain. From germline, CDR1 is SGHTA and CDR2 FQGNSA. Trimming cost V 7 bases and J 2 bases, with 11 bases left between them. The CDR3 is made up of 13 amino acids. The CDR3 loop is CASNRGPNTEAFF. The CDR3 DNA reads as TGTGCCAGCAACAGAGGGCCCAACACTGAAGCTTTCTTT.

The chain uses TRBV27 and TRBJ2-1; the D gene is possibly TRBD2 (6 bases). The CDR3 is 16 residues long. Looked up from germline, CDR1 is MNHEY and CDR2 is SMNVEV (reference sequence). Trimming pared 3 bases from V and 3 bases from J, leaving 15 bases between. The CDR3 spells CASSFKLASHYNEQFF. The CDR3 DNA sequence: TGTGCCAGCAGTTTCAAACTAGCTTCCCACTACAATGAGCAGTTCTTC.

J is TRBJ2-5 and V is TRBV6-2 or TRBV6-3, with 10 bases identical to TRBD1. With the DNA end fitting TRBJ2-7 better, the J assignment may be wrong. CDR3 size: 14 residues. Per the germline V gene, CDR1 is MNHEY and CDR2 is SVGEGT. CDR3 residues: CASSPGDRGYEQYF. The CDR3 DNA reads as TGTGCCAGCAGTCCAGGGGACAGGGGCTACGAGCAGTACTTC.

This clonotype came up many times. The chain couples TRBV7-9 to TRBJ1-1; the D is unclear. V gave up 8 bases and J gave up 1 base, with 11 bases separating them. Germline CDR1 SEHNR, CDR2 FQNEAQ (reference sequence). The CDR3 extends over 13 amino acids. CDR3: CASGILGNTEAFF. The CDR3 DNA sequence: TGTGCCAGCGGGATCCTAGGGAACACTGAAGCTTTCTTT.